This T cell receptor (beta chain) was identified in a study of cytomegalovirus exposure and HLA in healthy donors listed by TCRdb under 2017. Regarding the complete study: According to an earlier analysis of around 600 of the donors, some 180 million T cells yielded roughly 110 million unique TCR beta sequences and about 280 Gb of sequence data. An early release covering roughly 580 HLA-typed donors comprised 250 to 350 gigabases of sequencing data and tens of millions of unique TCR sequences. In a later analysis, previously published TCR beta repertoires from 500 to 750 donors were re-analyzed and high-resolution HLA genotyping was added so that TCR occurrence patterns could be studied. Typing coverage differed by locus: A, B, C, DRB1 and DQB1 were typed in about 620-640 donors, DQA1 in approximately 520, DPA1 in 606, and DPB1 in approximately 450. In a later genetic analysis, genome-wide SNP genotypes for about three fifths of the roughly 670 donors were used, and that subset was treated as a discovery cohort. Because of strong linkage in the cohort, roughly five DR-DQ haplotypes were treated as single units for association and clustering. Every repertoire in the discovery cohort had been generated on one and the same sequencing platform. An earlier analysis of around 580 of the donors used high-throughput TCR beta sequencing to judge whether each TCR beta V gene segment behaved as functional or pseudogenic. On average, about 200,000 unique TCR beta nucleotide sequences were sequenced per donor among a few hundred genotyped donors of the cohort, with 15% to 20% of those sequences being non-productive. Among the roughly 410 genotyped donors, around 81% belonged to the genetic ancestry cluster associated with self-reported Caucasian donors. Along with the roughly 670-subject first cohort, a separate validation cohort of about 110 different subjects was used. Alongside the repertoire data, information on donor age, sex, ethnicity and CMV serostatus was compiled. The study profiled the T cell repertoires of approximately 700 subjects by immunosequencing and related them to cytomegalovirus serostatus. High-throughput TCR immunosequencing, statistical association of individual TCRs with disease status, and machine learning were combined to predict cytomegalovirus infection status. HLA typing covered class I and class II loci at four-digit resolution. Rather than drawing on any new phenotypic data, the later analysis identified candidate immune exposures from TCR beta sequences and the way those sequences occurred across donors. The study was designed to test whether signatures of past pathogen exposure could be identified by cataloging public T cell receptors. What the study reported, not specific to this receptor: In a later analysis, HLA-associated TCR beta chains showed more clonal expansion and lower generation probabilities than non-associated chains that were equally common. Immune exposure information for the cohort was limited to CMV serostatus. A further reported finding was that TCR beta sequences accurately predicted the HLA-A and HLA-B alleles for most subjects in the first cohort. Most CMV-associated TCR beta chains appeared to be HLA-restricted in a later analysis, and the HLA associations seemed to be driven largely by CMV exposure. Seventeen rarely observed V segments, including chromosome 9 orphons, were excluded from the earlier analysis of almost 600 of the donors because counts were too low. Assigning TCR associations to individual alleles was difficult when HLA alleles, especially DR and DQ, strongly co-occurred. In an earlier analysis of approximately 590 of the donors, most TCR beta V segments appeared in productive rearrangements about 90% or about 30% of the time, broadly matching IMGT annotations. Some IMGT-functional V segments, including TRBV6-2 and TRBV6-3, could not be told apart with the 87-base-pair reads, so those segments were excluded. Correlated functional status among segregating V segments might be attributable to linkage disequilibrium, but an unknown experimental factor could not be ruled out. A cluster of highly shared sequence variants was judged likely to be a technical artifact of the sequencing pipeline. The presence/absence analyses assumed that sequencing depth was roughly uniform across donors, and that assumption may not be true. According to a later genetic analysis, donors in an Asian-associated ancestry cluster had fewer N-insertions in productive TCRs than the approximately 710-donor mean. The authors suggested that the approach could potentially be generalized to other disease states and immunological phenotypes. Three of the identified cytomegalovirus-associated TCR beta chains were confirmed in vitro to be specific for cytomegalovirus antigens. The classifier was reported to diagnose cytomegalovirus status with high specificity and sensitivity in both the original and validation cohorts. Most TCR sequences were seen in very few donors, while some public TCRs were found in many individuals. According to a later analysis, TCR association rates differed among HLA loci, with DRB1 alleles showing the most associated TCRs and HLA-C alleles showing the fewest. The study listed 164 TCR beta chains as associated with cytomegalovirus. In this cohort, only TCR beta chains were sequenced, and detectable features were limited by the absence of alpha or paired-chain data. A later analysis associated some 17,000 TCR beta sequences with specific HLA alleles at a false discovery rate of 0.05. In a later analysis, several top co-occurrence clusters were reported to appear linked to parvovirus B19, influenza, CMV and Epstein-Barr virus. In a later genetic analysis, a missense DCLRE1C variant was associated with V-gene and J-gene trimming of TCR beta chains, and the association was replicated in an independent cohort. HLA typing was unavailable for some donors at each locus, so association tests used only the typed subset.

With respect to this clone: Its recognized antigen is unknown. No base quality values were provided; no much bigger clone lies one nucleotide off.

Receptor amplification or capture employed the immunoSEQ multiplex PCR assay. For the multiplex PCR, a mixture combining 60 forward primers for TCR Vbeta segments and 13 reverse primers for TCR Jbeta segments was used. The CDR3 region of rearranged TCR beta genes was amplified from genomic DNA by a multiplex PCR assay. The Illumina HiSeq System was used to sequence the amplified TCR beta libraries as 87-base-pair reads. The study's processing was this. A later analysis tallied around 82 million unique TCR beta chains across the 700 or so repertoires, and about 10 million of those chains were shared by two or more donors. To remove PCR and sequencing errors, raw reads were error-corrected and collapsed into unique sequences using a nearest-neighbor algorithm that merged closely related sequences. CDR3 sequences were aligned to IMGT reference sequences to assign V, D and J gene segments. Each retained sequence needed at least a six-nucleotide match to both a V gene segment and a J gene segment. Rearrangements were called productive when the CDR3 lacked stop codons and stayed in frame with V and J; all others were non-productive. CDR3 was defined by IMGT convention, running from the second conserved V-encoded cysteine to the conserved J-encoded phenylalanine. In an earlier analysis of more than 550 of the donors, sequences lacking an unambiguous match to a single V gene segment were excluded. In an earlier analysis of 587 of the donors, V segments were called functional above 56.7% productive rearrangements and were called segregating when the between-donor standard deviation exceeded 5%. A statistical classification framework was built for diagnosing cytomegalovirus status from the catalog of TCR beta chain sequences. In a later analysis, V and J genes were assigned by comparing TCR nucleotide sequences against IMGT/GENE-DB human TR gene sequences. The TCRdist pipeline was used in a later analysis to assign CDR3 sequences and most-parsimonious VDJ recombination scenarios. In a later analysis, each TCR beta chain was defined by its CDR3 amino acid sequence together with its V-gene family, and reads lacking a unique V-gene family were excluded. To address suspected cross-contamination and a sequencing artifact, a later analysis removed 592 highly shared, low-generation-probability nucleotide sequences. For each public chain, a later analysis derived a clonal expansion index from normalized ranks of inferred template counts within each repertoire. In a later analysis, generation probabilities were computed using a VDJ recombination model fitted to out-of-frame rearrangements, and the results were checked against IGoR. A later analysis scored TCR-TCR, TCR-HLA and TCR-CMV co-occurrence with hypergeometric tests, applying a repertoire-size bias correction to TCR pairs. False discovery rates were estimated in a later analysis by permuting HLA or CMV assignments 20 times. In a later analysis, co-occurring TCRs were grouped using DBSCAN, with TCRdist sequence similarity added in when clustering inside HLA-allele-positive subsets. For co-occurrence clustering, repertoires with fewer than 30,000 or more than 120,000 public chains were excluded, along with 4 to 6 repertoires with anomalous nucleotide sharing. The source is immuneACCESS, and TCRdb retained only in-frame sequences with V and J called. Part of the clones is not carried over; for the studies checked, unresolved V genes explain less than half of this, and the remainder is unexplained. The V and J calls and clone size are taken from that table; D and trimming were inferred from the DNA. The sample table shows approximately 84,000 clones, and around 80% are seen once. Around 2.7% of the sample lies in the top ten.

The cohort consisted of fewer than 700 healthy bone marrow donors. All cohort members were sampled while nominally healthy, although unrecorded immune exposures were likely present. The donor tested CMV seropositive, placing the donor among the 310 or so seropositive members of the cohort. A peripheral blood sample was provided by each donor, and peripheral blood mononuclear cells were used for TCR beta sequencing. Genomic DNA extraction from the blood cell samples was performed with the Qiagen DNeasy Blood Extraction Kit. The V end loses 3 bases and the J end loses 5 bases, and a stretch of 15 bases separates them. The germline V gene sets CDR1 to SGHTA and CDR2 to FQGTGA. Inclusive of the bounding cysteine and phenylalanine, the CDR3 is 15 residues long. Kept here is only the CDR3 DNA, which spans 45 bases and is read in frame from base 1.

The chain is encoded by TRBV7-3 joined to TRBJ2-3, and TRBD2 may be the D gene, going by 6 matching bases. This clonotype was sampled from a male donor in good health and CMV-seropositive. The material sequenced was PBMCs. This receptor has the CDR3 CASSFGGNRVDTQYF. The bases are TGTGCCAGCAGCTTTGGCGGGAACCGTGTAGATACGCAGTATTTT.